The entry that follows covers one T cell receptor beta chain sequence. As yet, its antigen is unknown. The data belong to a study of cytomegalovirus exposure and HLA in healthy donors. General study results and limits: Per published reports, the classifier diagnosed cytomegalovirus status with high specificity and sensitivity. The listing of some 170 TCR beta chains classed them as cytomegalovirus-associated. Among the CMV-associated chains, three were confirmed in vitro as specific for CMV antigens. Most TCR sequences were seen very rarely across donors, but some public TCRs occurred in many.

Looked up from germline, CDR1 is SGHTA and CDR2 is FQGTGA. CDR3 length equals 16 residues. Trimming stripped 4 bases from V and 6 bases from J, with 19 bases between. Measured with immunoSEQ multiplex PCR; TCRdb has only the in-frame clones, and not every one. Here the sample spans roughly 120,000 clones, roughly 86% being singletons. The receptor was derived from a man younger than 40 in good health and CMV-seronegative. J is TRBJ2-1 and V is TRBV7-3, with TRBD2 as a possible D gene (6 bases). The sequenced material came from PBMCs. The chain's CDR3 is CASSSNGRGNGNEQFF. The DNA for the CDR3 is TGTGCCAGCAGCTCGAACGGACGGGGGAATGGCAATGAGCAGTTCTTC.